A selection of T cell receptor beta chains follows, all from one sample in a study of a mutant IDH1 vaccine in newly diagnosed glioma. Produced via immunoSEQ multiplex PCR; TCRdb's table is partial and in-frame only. In the table there are roughly 120,000 clones, about four fifths of which are singletons. No antigen is known for these receptors. The source material was PBMCs, sampled from a glioma patient whose treatment included an IDH1 peptide vaccine. These receptors were obtained from a man aged 35 to 55 with glioma. Both conserved end residues are part of each CDR3. The D gene is left open where the match is weak. Size is stated for part of the rows, as once, few or many counts, or as a class when the clone is expanded.

size	V	D	J	CDR3	DNA
-	TRBV6-6	TRBD2	TRBJ2-7	CASSFSGRSYEQYF	TGTGCCAGCAGTTTCTCCGGGAGGTCTTACGAGCAGTACTTC
-	TRBV6-5	TRBD1	TRBJ2-7	CASRTSGQGPYEQYF	TGTGCCAGCAGAACTTCGGGACAGGGGCCCTACGAGCAGTACTTC
-	TRBV10-1	-	TRBJ1-1	CASSFPGQNTEAFF	TGCGCCAGCAGCTTTCCGGGACAAAACACTGAAGCTTTCTTT
-	TRBV9	-	TRBJ1-1	CASSVVPGKVEAFF	TGTGCCAGCAGCGTAGTTCCAGGGAAAGTTGAAGCTTTCTTT
-	TRBV7-2	TRBD2	TRBJ2-2	CASSYGLAGGTGELFF	TGTGCCAGCAGCTATGGACTAGCGGGAGGAACCGGGGAGCTGTTTTTT
-	TRBV2	-	TRBJ2-5	CASSGNRVETQYF	TGTGCCAGCAGTGGGAACAGGGTGGAGACCCAGTACTTC
-	TRBV5-8	TRBD1	TRBJ1-2	CASSLWGNRGNEKSYGYTF	TGTGCCAGCAGCTTGTGGGGGAACAGGGGTAATGAAAAAAGCTATGGCTACACCTTC
-	TRBV30	-	TRBJ2-5	CAWSVYRPGAFIQSEETQYF	TGTGCCTGGAGTGTATATCGTCCGGGGGCCTTCATACAATCCGAAGAGACCCAGTACTTC
once	TRBV4-3	-	TRBJ2-3	CASSQALRADTQYF	TGCGCCAGCAGCCAAGCGCTCCGGGCAGATACGCAGTATTTT
-	TRBV6-4	-	TRBJ1-2	CASSDSQGGGYTF	TGTGCCAGCAGTGACTCTCAAGGAGGCGGCTACACCTTC
-	TRBV10-3	-	TRBJ2-7	CAISDPTGAPYEQYF	TGTGCCATCAGTGACCCTACCGGGGCTCCCTACGAGCAGTACTTC
few	TRBV27	-	TRBJ1-1	CASSNAGDEAFF	TGTGCCAGCAGTAACGCAGGGGATGAAGCTTTCTTT
-	TRBV7-2	-	TRBJ1-2	CASSSAAVNYGYTF	TGTGCCAGCAGCTCTGCGGCAGTTAACTATGGCTACACCTTC
once	TRBV4-2	-	TRBJ2-7	CASSQGGGSYEQYF	TGTGCCAGCAGCCAAGGGGGTGGGTCCTACGAGCAGTACTTC
-	TRBV30	TRBD1	TRBJ1-5	CAWRQGAGQPQHF	TGTGCCTGGAGACAGGGGGCGGGACAGCCCCAGCATTTT
-	TRBV18	-	TRBJ2-4	CASSPQAGAKNIQYF	TGTGCCAGCTCTCCCCAGGCAGGGGCCAAAAACATTCAGTACTTC
once	TRBV6-5	-	TRBJ1-5	CASSPGGGLQPQHF	TGTGCCAGCAGTCCCGGGGGGGGGTTACAGCCCCAGCATTTT
once	TRBV4-1	-	TRBJ1-4	CASSVNTEKLFF	TGCGCCAGCAGCGTCAATACTGAAAAACTGTTTTTT
few	TRBV10-3	-	TRBJ2-3	CAISERGPTDTQYF	TGTGCCATCAGTGAGCGGGGCCCGACAGATACGCAGTATTTT
-	TRBV27	-	TRBJ2-7	CASSLGAGGAYEQYF	TGTGCCAGCAGTTTAGGGGCAGGCGGCGCCTACGAGCAGTACTTC
-	TRBV4-1	-	TRBJ2-6	CASSQGRARPLVGANVLTF	TGCGCCAGCAGCCAAGGGCGGGCGCGTCCCTTGGTTGGGGCCAACGTCCTGACTTTC
-	TRBV10-2	-	TRBJ1-6	CASSYRLSSYNSPLHF	TGCGCCAGCAGTTACAGGCTTAGCTCCTATAATTCACCCCTCCACTTT
-	TRBV23-1	-	TRBJ2-1	CASSHPTAWNEQFF	TGCGCCAGCAGTCACCCGACCGCATGGAATGAGCAGTTCTTC
-	TRBV5-1	-	TRBJ1-2	CASSPHPGLNYGYTF	TGCGCCAGCAGCCCCCATCCAGGACTGAACTATGGCTACACCTTC
-	TRBV10-3	-	TRBJ2-1	CAISEVPPESSYNEQFF	TGTGCCATCAGTGAGGTCCCCCCCGAAAGCTCCTACAATGAGCAGTTCTTC
-	TRBV6-5	-	TRBJ1-2	CASSYAFTAYGYTF	TGTGCCAGCAGTTACGCATTTACAGCCTATGGCTACACCTTC
-	TRBV6-6	-	TRBJ2-1	CASSYPKGEQFF	TGTGCCAGCAGTTACCCCAAGGGTGAGCAGTTCTTC
-	TRBV29-1	TRBD1	TRBJ1-5	CSATTGGSDQPQHF	TGCAGCGCAACTACAGGGGGCTCGGATCAGCCCCAGCATTTT
-	TRBV27	-	TRBJ2-7	CASSFNRDSYEQYF	TGTGCCAGCAGTTTTAACAGGGATTCCTACGAGCAGTACTTC
-	TRBV4-1	-	TRBJ2-3	CASSQDHGPTDTQYF	TGCGCCAGCAGCCAAGATCATGGGCCCACAGATACGCAGTATTTT
few	TRBV5-6	-	TRBJ1-1	CASSLSGFGNTEAFF	TGTGCCAGCAGCTTGTCAGGGTTCGGGAACACTGAAGCTTTCTTT
-	TRBV6-6	-	TRBJ1-2	CASSYSKGGDGYTF	TGTGCCAGCAGTTACTCGAAAGGGGGTGATGGCTACACCTTC
-	TRBV7-9	TRBD1	TRBJ1-2	CASSLGTGGAYGYTF	TGTGCCAGCAGCCTGGGGACAGGGGGCGCATATGGCTACACCTTC
-	TRBV19	-	TRBJ1-4	CASSIVHSPSNEKLFF	TGTGCCAGTAGTATAGTTCACAGCCCATCTAATGAAAAACTGTTTTTT
-	TRBV6-5	-	TRBJ2-7	CASSYSSRYEQYF	TGTGCCAGCAGTTACTCGAGCCGCTACGAGCAGTACTTC
once	TRBV5-4	TRBD1	TRBJ2-2	CASSLAETGTTGELFF	TGTGCCAGCAGCTTGGCCGAGACAGGGACCACCGGGGAGCTGTTTTTT
-	TRBV5-1	TRBD1	TRBJ2-5	CASSRYGTGGSYETQYF	TGCGCCAGCAGTCGCTATGGGACAGGGGGATCGTATGAGACCCAGTACTTC
-	TRBV19	TRBD2	TRBJ2-5	CASSPGLAEQETQYF	TGTGCCAGTAGTCCGGGACTAGCGGAGCAAGAGACCCAGTACTTC
-	TRBV5-5	TRBD1	TRBJ1-1	CASSLGGQGIAEAFF	TGTGCCAGCAGCTTGGGGGGACAGGGGATTGCTGAAGCTTTCTTT
-	TRBV21-1	-	TRBJ1-5	CASSNAQISYRGGNQPQHF	TGTGCCAGCAGCAACGCCCAAATAAGTTACAGGGGAGGAAATCAGCCCCAGCATTTT
-	TRBV4-2	-	TRBJ2-2	CASSQELEAGRIGTGELFF	TGTGCCAGCAGCCAAGAACTCGAGGCGGGAAGAATCGGGACCGGGGAGCTGTTTTTT
once	TRBV2	-	TRBJ1-4	CASRGPRSGKLFF	TGTGCCAGCAGGGGGCCTCGGTCGGGAAAACTGTTTTTT
-	TRBV19	-	TRBJ1-1	CASSSWPGLERDTEAFF	TGTGCCAGTAGTAGTTGGCCAGGGCTGGAACGGGACACTGAAGCTTTCTTT
-	TRBV27	-	TRBJ1-1	CASSYGMNTEAFF	TGTGCCAGCAGTTACGGCATGAACACTGAAGCTTTCTTT
-	TRBV19	TRBD2	TRBJ2-7	CASSLAENYEQYF	TGTGCCAGTAGCCTAGCGGAAAACTACGAGCAGTACTTC
-	TRBV11-2	TRBD2	TRBJ2-1	CASSLVPGGLNEQFF	TGTGCCAGCAGCTTAGTACCGGGGGGGCTGAATGAGCAGTTCTTC
-	TRBV6-1	TRBD2	TRBJ2-1	CASKGTSGVYNEQFF	TGTGCCAGCAAGGGGACTAGCGGGGTCTACAATGAGCAGTTCTTC
-	TRBV12-5	TRBD1	TRBJ1-4	CASGSTGGRNEKLFF	TGTGCTAGTGGTTCTACAGGGGGCCGTAATGAAAAACTGTTTTTT